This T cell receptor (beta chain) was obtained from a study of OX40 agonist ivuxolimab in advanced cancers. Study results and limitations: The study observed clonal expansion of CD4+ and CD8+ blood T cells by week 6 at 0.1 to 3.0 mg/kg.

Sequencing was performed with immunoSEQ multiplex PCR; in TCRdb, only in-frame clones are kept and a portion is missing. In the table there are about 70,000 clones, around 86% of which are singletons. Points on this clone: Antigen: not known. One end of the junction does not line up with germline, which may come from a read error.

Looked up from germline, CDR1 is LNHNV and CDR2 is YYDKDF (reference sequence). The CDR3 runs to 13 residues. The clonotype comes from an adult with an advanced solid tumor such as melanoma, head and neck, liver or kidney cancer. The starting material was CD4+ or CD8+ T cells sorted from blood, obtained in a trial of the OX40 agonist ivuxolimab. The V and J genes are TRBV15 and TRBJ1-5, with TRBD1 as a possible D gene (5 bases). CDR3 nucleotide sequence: TGTGCCACCGGCAGGGTAGGGGATCAGCCCCAGCATTTT. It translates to CATGRVGDQPQHF.